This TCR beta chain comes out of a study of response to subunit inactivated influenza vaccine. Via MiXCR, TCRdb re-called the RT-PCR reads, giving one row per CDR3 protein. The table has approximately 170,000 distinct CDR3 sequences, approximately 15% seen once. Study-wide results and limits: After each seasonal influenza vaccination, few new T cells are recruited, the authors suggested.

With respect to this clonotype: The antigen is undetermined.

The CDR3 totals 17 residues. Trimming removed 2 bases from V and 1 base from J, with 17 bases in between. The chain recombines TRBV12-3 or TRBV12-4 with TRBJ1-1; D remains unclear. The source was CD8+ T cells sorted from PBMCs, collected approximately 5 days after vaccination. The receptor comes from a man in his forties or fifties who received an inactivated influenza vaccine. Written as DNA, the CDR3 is TGTGCCAGCAGTTTAAATATTGAGGAGCCATCGAACACTGAAGCTTTCTTT. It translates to CASSLNIEEPSNTEAFF.